Shown below are 29 T cell receptor beta chains from a single sample sequenced in a study of technical replicates of blood from a handful of donors. Clones were read by immunoSEQ multiplex PCR, and TCRdb kept only the in-frame ones, dropping some. The repertoire consists of tens of thousands of clones, with just under 97% occurring once and the leading ten covering around 0.2%. The sequencing input was T cells isolated from PBMCs. These receptors all stem from a human donor in good health.

The chain joins TRBV11-3 to TRBJ2-6; TRBD1 is a possible D gene (6 bases). Germline lookup yields CDR1 SGHNT and CDR2 YENEEA. Trimming stripped 0 bases from V and 4 bases from J, with 13 bases between. CDR3 size: 17 residues. The CDR3 reads CASSLDSRGLGANVLTF. CDR3 bases: TGTGCCAGCAGCTTAGACTCCAGGGGTTTGGGGGCCAACGTCCTGACTTTC. Full variable domain (outside the CDR3, taken from reference TRBV11-3 and TRBJ2-6): EAGVVQSPRYKIIEKKQPVAFWCNPISGHNTLYWYLQNLGQGPELLIRYENEEAVDDSQLPKDRFSAERLKGVDSTLKIQPAELGDSAVYLCASSLDSRGLGANVLTFGAGSRLTVL.

The chain couples TRBV5-1 to TRBJ1-4; D is possibly TRBD1 (6 bases). This CDR3 spans 15 amino acids. Germline V gene lookup returns CDR1 SGHRS and CDR2 YFSETQ. V was shortened by 0 bases and J by 3 bases, with 9 bases between the two germline ends. The CDR3 spells CASSLGQGSNEKLFF. The CDR3 DNA is TGCGCCAGCAGCTTGGGGCAGGGGTCTAATGAAAAACTGTTTTTT.

The gene calls are TRBV10-3 and TRBJ2-2; D might be TRBD2 (6 bases). Germline values: CDR1 ENHRY, CDR2 SYGVKD. CDR3 length: 16 residues. Between the trimmed V and J ends, which lost 6 bases and 3 bases, there was a span of 17 bases. CDR3: CAISISTSQDTGELFF. As DNA, the CDR3 is TGTGCCATCAGCATTAGTACTAGCCAAGACACCGGGGAGCTGTTTTTT.

This clone showed up just a few times. The chain couples TRBV2 to TRBJ2-1, with 10 bases that match TRBD2. This CDR3 region has 15 residues. The ends lost 7 bases at V and 2 bases at J; junction bases unmatched: 5. Per the germline V gene, CDR1 is SNHLY and CDR2 is FYNNEI. CDR3 sequence (DNA): TGTGCCAGCAAAGCTAGCGGGAGCCCCTACAATGAGCAGTTCTTC. It codes for CASKASGSPYNEQFF.

This clone was seen just once. The gene calls are TRBV13 and TRBJ2-4; the match to TRBD2 covers 13 bases. Germline CDR1 is PRHDT and CDR2 is FYEKMQ (reference sequence). Trimming removed 5 bases from V and 0 bases from J; junction bases left unmatched: 4. The CDR3 is 17 residues long. CDR3 bases: TGTGCCAGCAGCCGGACTAGCGGGAGTGTAGCCAAAAACATTCAGTACTTC. It is translated as CASSRTSGSVAKNIQYF.

The chain combines TRBV4-1 with TRBJ2-6, with D unclear. The V gene's germline CDR1 is MGHRA and CDR2 YSYEKL. The CDR3 loop spans 14 amino acids. Trimming cost V 8 bases and J 1 base, with 9 bases left between them. The chain's CDR3 is CASGSGSGANVLTF. CDR3 nucleotides: TGCGCCAGCGGATCCGGGTCTGGGGCCAACGTCCTGACTTTC.

The V gene is TRBV5-6, the J gene TRBJ2-5; D gene uncertain. The CDR3 length is 13 residues. Germline V gene lookup returns CDR1 SGHDT and CDR2 YYEEEE. The V end lost 2 bases, the J end lost 1 base, and 6 bases lay between the germline ends. CDR3 sequence reads: CASSFVSQETQYF. CDR3 nucleotides: TGTGCCAGCAGCTTTGTCTCCCAAGAGACCCAGTACTTC.

This chain links TRBV5-1 with TRBJ2-5; perhaps TRBD2 as D (6 bases). The V end lost 5 bases, the J end lost 2 bases, and 16 bases lay between the germline ends. The CDR3 contains 15 residues. Germline loops: CDR1 SGHRS, CDR2 YFSETQ. The chain's CDR3 is CASRVGEAGQETQYF. CDR3 nucleotides: TGCGCCAGCAGAGTCGGGGAGGCAGGTCAAGAGACCCAGTACTTC. Based on the CDR3 plus reference TRBV5-1 and TRBJ2-5, the full variable domain is KAGVTQTPRYLIKTRGQQVTLSCSPISGHRSVSWYQQTPGQGLQFLFEYFSETQRNKGNFPGRFSGRQFSNSRSEMNVSTLELGDSALYLCASRVGEAGQETQYFGPGTRLLVL.

This sequence joins TRBV7-9 and TRBJ2-2; D call uncertain. CDR1 and CDR2 from the germline V gene are SEHNR and FQNEAQ (reference sequence). CDR3 length: 12 amino acids. V dropped 5 bases and J dropped 6 bases, with 7 bases sitting between them. Here the CDR3 reads CASSPRSGELFF. Here the CDR3 DNA reads TGTGCCAGCAGCCCCAGATCCGGGGAGCTGTTTTTT. Full variable domain (rest looked up from reference TRBV7-9 and TRBJ2-2): DTGVSQNPRHKITKRGQNVTFRCDPISEHNRLYWYRQTLGQGPEFLTYFQNEAQLEKSRLLSDRFSAERPKGSFSTLEIQRTEQGDSAMYLCASSPRSGELFFGEGSRLTVL.

The chain carries TRBV28 and TRBJ2-3; D may be TRBD2 (6 bases). The CDR3 runs to 19 residues. V dropped 2 bases and J dropped 1 base, with 22 bases sitting between them. Germline values: CDR1 MDHEN, CDR2 SYDVKM. CDR3 in DNA: TGTGCCAGCAGTTTACTCTCGATTCGAGGGCGGGACCGCACAGATACGCAGTATTTT. Translated: CASSLLSIRGRDRTDTQYF. Full variable domain (remainder filled in from reference TRBV28 and TRBJ2-3): DVKVTQSSRYLVKRTGEKVFLECVQDMDHENMFWYRQDPGLGLRLIYFSYDVKMKEKGDIPEGYSVSREKKERFSLILESASTNQTSMYLCASSLLSIRGRDRTDTQYFGPGTRLTVL.

The chain combines TRBV20-1 with TRBJ2-2; D is unresolved. The CDR3 extends over 11 amino acids. Germline CDR1 and CDR2: DFQATT and SNEGSKA (reference sequence). V lost 0 bases to trimming and J lost 7 bases, with 3 bases between them. CDR3 residues: CSARDSGELFF. CDR3 DNA sequence: TGCAGTGCTAGAGACAGCGGGGAGCTGTTTTTT.

This chain joins TRBV11-2 and TRBJ1-2; 12 bases map to TRBD1. In germline, CDR1 is SGHAT, CDR2 FQNNGV. V was pared by 5 bases and J by 4 bases, with 11 bases of the junction left unmatched. The CDR3 extends over 17 amino acids. CDR3 region: CASSVSRDRGLFYGYTF. The CDR3 nucleotides read TGTGCCAGCAGCGTCTCTCGGGACAGGGGGCTCTTCTATGGCTACACCTTC.

The V and J genes are TRBV13 and TRBJ2-7; D is possibly TRBD1 (6 bases). This CDR3 spans 16 amino acids. Germline values: CDR1 PRHDT, CDR2 FYEKMQ (reference sequence). Trimming took off 4 bases at V and 3 bases at J, with 19 bases between the two ends. CDR3 coding DNA: TGTGCCAGCAGCTCTCAGTCGGGGACACTACGCTACGAGCAGTACTTC. Amino acid sequence: CASSSQSGTLRYEQYF. The full variable domain, with the rest looked up from reference TRBV13 and TRBJ2-7, is AAGVIQSPRHLIKEKRETATLKCYPIPRHDTVYWYQQGPGQDPQFLISFYEKMQSDKGSIPDRFSAQQFSDYHSELNMSSLELGDSALYFCASSSQSGTLRYEQYFGPGTRLTVT.

The V and J genes are TRBV10-3 and TRBJ1-1; no reliable D call. The V and J ends lost 0 bases and 1 base respectively, with 9 bases between them. The CDR3 covers 15 residues. CDR1 and CDR2 from the germline V gene are ENHRY and SYGVKD. The CDR3 DNA is TGTGCCATCAGTGAGTCAGAGGGAGGGAACACTGAAGCTTTCTTT. As protein: CAISESEGGNTEAFF.

V usage is TRBV5-4 and J usage is TRBJ2-5, with a possible D match to TRBD1 (5 bases). The germline V gene encodes CDR1 SGHNT and CDR2 YYREEE (reference sequence). The ends were cut back, 4 bases at V and 2 bases at J, with 9 bases in the middle. The length of the CDR3 is 13 residues. This CDR3 reads CASSRQGQETQYF. The CDR3 DNA sequence: TGTGCCAGCAGCCGTCAGGGTCAAGAGACCCAGTACTTC.

The V gene is TRBV5-1, the J gene TRBJ1-5; 10 bases are a match to TRBD1. CDR1 is SGHRS, CDR2 YFSETQ, per germline. The V segment lost 2 bases and the J segment 2 bases; nucleotides outside the gene matches: 19. This CDR3 has 21 amino acids. The CDR3, as DNA: TGCGCCAGCAGCTTACCGGGACAGGGGACCTCCTTTACTAATGGCAATCAGCCCCAGCATTTT. As protein: CASSLPGQGTSFTNGNQPQHF.

The gene calls are TRBV19 and TRBJ2-7; D possibly corresponds to TRBD1 (7 bases). The CDR3 spans 15 residues. The ends were cut back, 0 bases at V and 7 bases at J, with 16 bases in the middle. From germline, CDR1 is LNHDA and CDR2 SQIVND (reference sequence). Here the CDR3 reads CASSIDLARGREQYF. The CDR3 DNA follows: TGTGCCAGTAGTATAGATCTCGCCAGGGGGAGGGAGCAGTACTTC.

The gene calls are TRBV5-4 and TRBJ2-1, with D possibly TRBD1 on 6 matching bases. Trimming left V 5 bases short and J 6 bases short, with 21 bases between. CDR1 SGHNT and CDR2 YYREEE come from the germline V gene (reference sequence). This CDR3 has 16 amino acids. The CDR3 bases are TGTGCCAGCAGGAGGGGAAGTGACAGGCCACTCAATGAGCAGTTCTTC. This gives the protein CASRRGSDRPLNEQFF.

The CDR3 DNA reads TGTGCCAGCAGTTTACAGGCTATTAGCAATCAGCCCCAGCATTTT. This codes for CASSLQAISNQPQHF. The chain carries TRBV28 and TRBJ1-5, with unresolved D. The CDR3 has 15 amino acids. Germline V gene sequence: CDR1 MDHEN, CDR2 SYDVKM. V was pared by 2 bases and J by 0 bases, with 8 bases between. Full variable domain (missing parts from reference TRBV28 and TRBJ1-5): DVKVTQSSRYLVKRTGEKVFLECVQDMDHENMFWYRQDPGLGLRLIYFSYDVKMKEKGDIPEGYSVSREKKERFSLILESASTNQTSMYLCASSLQAISNQPQHFGDGTRLSIL.

This clone was counted a single time. The chain couples TRBV5-4 to TRBJ2-5; no clear D. This CDR3 spans 15 amino acids. V was pared by 3 bases and J by 5 bases, with 17 bases between. Germline lookup yields CDR1 SGHNT and CDR2 YYREEE (reference sequence). CDR3 sequence: CASSSGIGLAETQYF. The CDR3 DNA is TGTGCCAGCAGCTCCGGAATTGGGCTGGCTGAGACCCAGTACTTC.

The chain links TRBV4-2 to TRBJ1-5, with a weak D call TRBD1 (6 bases). Germline V gives CDR1 LGHNA, CDR2 YNFKEQ. V lost 6 bases, J lost 1 base, and 10 bases lay in between. The CDR3 is 14 residues long. CDR3 residues: CASRDTGSNQPQHF. DNA of the CDR3: TGTGCCAGCAGGGACACAGGGAGCAATCAGCCCCAGCATTTT.

The rearrangement links TRBV15 to TRBJ2-7; D not certain. This CDR3 contains 12 residues. Per germline, CDR1 LNHNV and CDR2 YYDKDF (reference sequence). V gave up 0 bases and J gave up 3 bases, with 3 bases separating them. The CDR3 reads CATSRDLYEQYF. In nucleotides, the CDR3 is TGTGCCACCAGCAGAGATCTCTACGAGCAGTACTTC.

The chain recombines TRBV7-2 with TRBJ2-2; the match to TRBD2 covers 7 bases. In germline, CDR1 is SGHTA, CDR2 FQGNSA. This CDR3 has 14 amino acids. V gave up 5 bases and J gave up 5 bases; unmatched junction bases: 5. The CDR3 loop is CASSRGSQTGELFF. CDR3 nucleotides: TGTGCCAGCAGCCGCGGGAGTCAGACCGGGGAGCTGTTTTTT. The whole variable domain, filled in from reference TRBV7-2 and TRBJ2-2, reads GAGVSQSPSNKVTEKGKDVELRCDPISGHTALYWYRQSLGQGLEFLIYFQGNSAPDKSGLPSDRFSAERTGGSVSTLTIQRTQQEDSAVYLCASSRGSQTGELFFGEGSRLTVL.

The chain joins TRBV27 to TRBJ2-5, with D possibly being TRBD2 (7 bases). Trimming stripped 3 bases from V and 4 bases from J, with 21 bases between. Germline CDR1 is MNHEY and CDR2 is SMNVEV (reference sequence). The CDR3 consists of 17 residues. The CDR3: CASSLVGGPRGGETQYF. CDR3 DNA sequence: TGTGCCAGCAGTTTGGTGGGGGGGCCACGCGGAGGAGAGACCCAGTACTTC.

V and J are TRBV7-6 and TRBJ2-1; 14 nucleotides match TRBD2. CDR1 and CDR2 (germline): SGHVS, FNYEAQ. V shed 3 bases and J 6 bases; nucleotides not matched to a gene: 13. This CDR3 spans 19 amino acids. CDR3 nucleotide sequence: TGTGCCAGCAGCTTGTTGACTAGCGGGAGGGAGTTTTACAGCAATGAGCAGTTCTTC. Residues: CASSLLTSGREFYSNEQFF. The full variable domain, rest sourced from reference TRBV7-6 and TRBJ2-1, is GAGVSQSPRYKVTKRGQDVALRCDPISGHVSLYWYRQALGQGPEFLTYFNYEAQQDKSGLPNDRFSAERPEGSISTLTIQRTEQRDSAMYRCASSLLTSGREFYSNEQFFGPGTRLTVL.

This chain links TRBV2 with TRBJ2-7; 10 nucleotides match TRBD2. CDR1 is SNHLY, CDR2 FYNNEI, per germline. The CDR3 runs to 15 residues. After removal of 6 bases from V and 5 bases from J, the junction contained 10 bases not matched to a gene. CDR3 loop: CASRYKSGRDDEQYF. The CDR3 bases are TGTGCCAGCAGATACAAGAGCGGGAGGGACGACGAGCAGTACTTC. Looking up the rest from reference TRBV2 and TRBJ2-7 gives the full variable domain: EPEVTQTPSHQVTQMGQEVILRCVPISNHLYFYWYRQILGQKVEFLVSFYNNEISEKSEIFDDQFSVERPDGSNFTLKIRSTKLEDSAMYFCASRYKSGRDDEQYFGPGTRLTVT.

The rearrangement joins TRBV30 to TRBJ2-3, with 9 bases fitting TRBD1. Losses at the gene ends were 2 bases for V and 2 bases for J; bases not matched to a gene: 17. Germline CDR1 is GTSNPN and CDR2 is SVGIG (reference sequence). The CDR3 totals 19 residues. The DNA for the CDR3 is TGTGCCTGGAGTCAGATTTATGGCCGGGACAGGGCATCCACAGATACGCAGTATTTT. Encoded protein: CAWSQIYGRDRASTDTQYF.

The V and J genes are TRBV7-8 and TRBJ2-7, with 10 bases fitting TRBD2. V dropped 1 base and J dropped 3; count of bases not matched to a gene: 6. The CDR3 sequence is 16 residues long. The germline gives CDR1 SGHVS, CDR2 FQNEAQ. CDR3 DNA: TGTGCCAGCAGCTTAGGGTCTAGCGGGAGTATCTACGAGCAGTACTTC. Amino acid sequence: CASSLGSSGSIYEQYF.

The CDR3 region has the DNA TGTGCCATCAAAACGGGGGTCGAATATGGCTACACCTTC. Its translation: CAIKTGVEYGYTF. The chain links TRBV10-3 to TRBJ1-2; tentatively, D is TRBD1 (5 bases). The length of the CDR3 is 13 residues. CDR1 ENHRY and CDR2 SYGVKD come from the germline V gene. Trimming left V 7 bases short and J 5 bases short, with 14 bases between.